The 22 T cell receptor beta chains listed next were all sequenced from one sample in a study of blood T cell repertoires in COVID-19 (dated by TCRdb to about 2020). The library was generated by the immunoSEQ multiplex PCR assay. TCRdb holds this immuneACCESS table with in-frame rearrangements only. Some clones are missing; in checked studies, unresolved V genes explain under half, and the rest has no known cause. This sample holds approximately 85,000 clones; about nine tenths were observed only once. Of the sample, 27% is held by the ten largest clones. Sequencing used peripheral blood. These receptors were obtained from a middle-aged man with active or convalescent COVID-19.

This chain joins TRBV24-1 and TRBJ2-6; D might be TRBD1 (6 bases). Germline V lookup: CDR1 KGHDR, CDR2 SFDVKD. The V gene lost 2 bases and the J gene lost 0 bases, with 13 bases spanning the gap. The CDR3 spans 18 residues. The CDR3 nucleotides read TGTGCCACCAGTGATTCTGGGGGCGCCCTCTCTGGGGCCAACGTCCTGACTTTC. It specifies CATSDSGGALSGANVLTF.

The V and J genes are TRBV18 and TRBJ1-2; 8 bases line up with TRBD1. Germline lookup yields CDR1 KGHSH and CDR2 LQKENI. The CDR3 runs 14 residues. J was trimmed by 0 bases and V by 6 bases; bases with no gene match: 3. CDR3 residues: CASSPTGANYGYTF. The CDR3 region has the DNA TGTGCCAGCTCCCCGACAGGGGCTAACTATGGCTACACCTTC.

The rearrangement links TRBV4-2 to TRBJ1-6, with 7 nucleotides matching TRBD1. This CDR3 is built from 15 residues. Germline-derived CDR1 and CDR2 are LGHNA and YNFKEQ. Losses at the gene ends were 0 bases for V and 7 bases for J; bases not matched to a gene: 3. The CDR3 DNA follows: TGTGCCAGCAGCCAAGATGGGACAGAGAATTCACCCCTCCACTTT. Its protein product is CASSQDGTENSPLHF.

The chain is built from TRBV5-1 and TRBJ1-6, with D maybe TRBD1 (5 bases). Trimming shortened V by 1 base and J by 3 bases, and 8 bases separated the two germline ends. The CDR3 extends over 15 amino acids. Germline-derived CDR1 and CDR2 are SGHRS and YFSETQ. DNA of the CDR3: TGCGCCAGCAGCTTGATCGACAGCTATAATTCACCCCTCCACTTT. This sequence encodes CASSLIDSYNSPLHF.

Only one count was recorded for this clone. Here the CDR3 DNA reads TGTGCCAGCAGCTTTCGGGCACAGGTCACGAACACTGAAGCTTTCTTT. The encoded protein is CASSFRAQVTNTEAFF. The chain recombines TRBV5-6 with TRBJ1-1, with D possibly TRBD1 on 5 matching bases. From germline, CDR1 is SGHDT and CDR2 YYEEEE. The CDR3 covers 16 residues. Trimming cost V 2 bases and J 1 base, with 15 bases left between them.

The chain uses TRBV27 and TRBJ2-3, with D uncertain. V was cut by 3 bases and J by 3 bases, with 13 bases left in between. The CDR3 sequence is 15 residues long. In germline, CDR1 is MNHEY, CDR2 SMNVEV (reference sequence). In nucleotides, the CDR3 is TGTGCCAGCAGTTTGGTGTCCGGTCGGACAGATACGCAGTATTTT. This gives the protein CASSLVSGRTDTQYF.

This clone was observed many times. The gene calls are TRBV28 and TRBJ1-6; the D gene is possibly TRBD1 (5 bases). The CDR3 extends over 14 amino acids. V shed 2 bases and J shed 10 bases, with 12 bases lying between them. CDR1 is MDHEN, CDR2 SYDVKM, per germline. CDR3 protein: CASSLRAGGSPLHF. The CDR3 DNA follows: TGTGCCAGCAGTTTAAGGGCTGGGGGGTCACCCCTCCACTTT.

The rearrangement uses TRBV2 and TRBJ2-1; 8 nucleotides match TRBD1. Germline trimming cut 7 bases from V and 4 bases from J; bases unmatched to any gene: 9. CDR1 and CDR2 (germline): SNHLY, FYNNEI. CDR3 length: 15 residues. The CDR3 DNA sequence: TGTGCCAGCACCCCTGACAGGGGTATTTACAATGAGCAGTTCTTC. This gives the protein CASTPDRGIYNEQFF. The full variable domain, completed using reference TRBV2 and TRBJ2-1, is EPEVTQTPSHQVTQMGQEVILRCVPISNHLYFYWYRQILGQKVEFLVSFYNNEISEKSEIFDDQFSVERPDGSNFTLKIRSTKLEDSAMYFCASTPDRGIYNEQFFGPGTRLTVL.

The chain links TRBV6-5 to TRBJ2-2, with TRBD2 identical over 7 bases. CDR1 is MNHEY and CDR2 is SVGAGI in the germline V gene. J gave up 3 bases and V 6 bases, and 4 bases lay outside the gene matches. The CDR3 is made up of 14 amino acids. In DNA form, the CDR3 reads TGTGCCAGCAGGGTGGCGGGGGACACCGGGGAGCTGTTTTTT. Its protein product is CASRVAGDTGELFF.

This chain joins TRBV19 and TRBJ1-4; 9 bases line up with TRBD1. After removal of 9 bases from V and 10 bases from J, the junction contained 9 bases not matched to a gene. CDR3 size: 13 residues. CDR1 and CDR2 from the germline V gene are LNHDA and SQIVND (reference sequence). The CDR3 is CASDGTGTRKLFF. CDR3 DNA: TGTGCCAGCGACGGGACAGGGACCCGAAAACTGTTTTTT.

The CDR3 sequence is CASSYRDRVQQETQYF. CDR3 coding DNA: TGTGCCAGCTCATACCGGGACAGGGTCCAACAAGAGACCCAGTACTTC. The chain links TRBV18 to TRBJ2-5; 9 bases are shared with TRBD1. CDR1 KGHSH and CDR2 LQKENI come from the germline V gene. The length of the CDR3 is 16 residues. Trimming cost V 5 bases and J 2 bases; bases outside gene matches: 9.

The chain uses TRBV7-8 and TRBJ1-3; TRBD1 agrees at 8 bases. There are 18 residues in the CDR3. Germline CDR1 reads SGHVS; CDR2 reads FQNEAQ. With 3 bases clipped from V and 4 bases from J, the junction kept 14 bases outside the gene matches. CDR3 in DNA: TGTGCCAGCAGCTTGGCCCCGACAGGGGAAATAATCGGAAACACCATATATTTT. It yields the protein CASSLAPTGEIIGNTIYF.

This chain joins TRBV19 and TRBJ1-1; 9 nucleotides agree with TRBD1. This CDR3 contains 13 residues. V lost 7 bases, J lost 4 bases, and 4 bases stayed unmatched. Germline CDR1 reads LNHDA; CDR2 reads SQIVND (reference sequence). CDR3 amino acids: CASMRQGGTEAFF. The CDR3 nucleotides read TGTGCCAGTATGCGACAGGGGGGCACTGAAGCTTTCTTT.

The chain has TRBV6-5 and TRBJ2-7; D not resolved. Germline CDR1 and CDR2: MNHEY and SVGAGI. V shed 3 bases and J shed 2 bases, with 11 bases lying between them. The CDR3 runs to 14 residues. The CDR3 loop is CASSYSSSAYEQYF. DNA for the CDR3: TGTGCCAGCAGTTATAGCAGCTCGGCCTACGAGCAGTACTTC.

The CDR3 reads CASSNLGNTIYF. The CDR3 DNA sequence: TGTGCCAGCAGTAATCTCGGTAACACCATATATTTT. The chain employs TRBV6-5 and TRBJ1-3; D not certain. The ends were cut back, 5 bases at V and 7 bases at J, with 9 bases in the middle. Looked up from germline, CDR1 is MNHEY and CDR2 is SVGAGI. CDR3 length equals 12 residues.

The chain links TRBV5-8 to TRBJ2-1, with D tentatively TRBD2 (7 bases). V dropped 1 base and J dropped 10 bases, with 18 bases sitting between them. Germline V gene sequence: CDR1 SGHTS, CDR2 YDEGEE. The CDR3 consists of 15 residues. The CDR3: CASSLRGTNGREQFF. In nucleotides, the CDR3 is TGTGCCAGCAGCTTGAGGGGGACTAACGGCCGAGAGCAGTTCTTC.

This clone was recorded once. The rearrangement uses TRBV6-2 or TRBV6-3 and TRBJ2-3, with TRBD2 identical over 10 bases. Germline V lookup: CDR1 MNHEY, CDR2 SVGEGT. The CDR3 covers 17 residues. The ends lost 6 bases at V and 3 bases at J; junction bases unmatched: 12. CDR3 sequence (DNA): TGTGCCAGCAGCCCCAATCAGCGGGGGGGGGTTACAGATACGCAGTATTTT. Protein product: CASSPNQRGGVTDTQYF.

The chain carries TRBV6-5 and TRBJ2-7, with a tentative D call TRBD2 (6 bases). The CDR3 loop spans 16 amino acids. From germline, CDR1 is MNHEY and CDR2 SVGAGI. The ends were cut back, 2 bases at V and 3 bases at J, with 17 bases in the middle. The CDR3 here is CASSYLGRGLNYEQYF. The DNA for the CDR3 is TGTGCCAGCAGTTACCTCGGCCGGGGACTGAACTACGAGCAGTACTTC.

This clone was seen just once. The chain combines TRBV4-3 with TRBJ1-3; D is uncertain. CDR3 length: 15 amino acids. CDR1 and CDR2 (germline): LGHNA, YSLEER. V lost 1 base to trimming and J lost 1 base, with 8 bases between them. The CDR3 spells CASSQGPDSGNTIYF. Written as DNA, the CDR3 is TGCGCCAGCAGCCAAGGTCCAGATTCTGGAAACACCATATATTTT.

V is TRBV6-5 and J is TRBJ2-2; D is uncertain. Germline V gene sequence: CDR1 MNHEY, CDR2 SVGAGI. The CDR3 spans 14 residues. The ends were cut back, 8 bases at V and 2 bases at J, with 12 bases in the middle. The CDR3 is CASVLSVNTGELFF. The CDR3 DNA reads TGTGCCAGCGTACTTTCTGTTAACACCGGGGAGCTGTTTTTT.

This clone was seen just once. The chain employs TRBV3-1 (or the pseudogene TRBV3-2) and TRBJ2-3; TRBD2 matches 11 bases. The V gene end was trimmed by 5 bases and the J gene end by 3 bases; junction bases not matched to a gene: 4. Germline V gives CDR1 LGHDT, CDR2 YNNKEL (reference sequence). The CDR3 length is 15 residues. CDR3 region: CASSTRTSGTDTQYF. The CDR3 coding sequence is TGTGCCAGCAGCACTCGGACTAGCGGGACAGATACGCAGTATTTT.

The sample holds one count of this clone. The chain recombines TRBV3-1 (or the pseudogene TRBV3-2) with TRBJ1-1; maybe TRBD1 (6 bases). Germline V lookup: CDR1 LGHDT, CDR2 YNNKEL (reference sequence). The CDR3 runs to 17 residues. V was trimmed by 3 bases and J by 2 bases, leaving 19 bases between them. The chain's CDR3 is CASSHQLQGPANTEAFF. The CDR3 bases are TGTGCCAGCAGCCATCAGCTTCAGGGGCCAGCAAACACTGAAGCTTTCTTT.